The next 18 T cell receptor beta chains were all read from a single sample in a study of Ad26.COV2.S vaccination and SARS-CoV-2 variants. TCRdb keeps only in-frame clones here, not all; method: immunoSEQ multiplex PCR. The top ten clones hold 3.9% of a sample with about 350,000 clones, around 92% of them seen once. Here the sequenced sample was peripheral blood, taken after recovery from COVID-19. The receptor source for this set is a human donor who had recovered from COVID-19.

The chain employs TRBV4-3 and TRBJ1-4; D unclear. Germline loops: CDR1 LGHNA, CDR2 YSLEER. This CDR3 region has 15 residues. Trimming pared 1 base from V and 6 bases from J, leaving 12 bases between. The CDR3 is CASSQAWGRHEKLFF. In DNA, the CDR3 is TGCGCCAGCAGCCAAGCTTGGGGAAGGCATGAAAAACTGTTTTTT.

This chain links TRBV27 with TRBJ1-6; the D gene is possibly TRBD1 (5 bases). Germline V CDR1 and CDR2: MNHEY, SMNVEV (reference sequence). The CDR3 has 16 residues. V lost 8 bases and J lost 8, with 22 bases in between. The CDR3 bases are TGTGCCAGCCTTCCTCCCCGGGCGGGGGGTCATTCACCCCTCCACTTT. Translation gives CASLPPRAGGHSPLHF.

The chain combines TRBV19 with TRBJ2-5; 7 nucleotides align to TRBD2. The CDR3 totals 12 residues. In germline, CDR1 is LNHDA, CDR2 SQIVND (reference sequence). The V and J ends lost 6 bases and 3 bases, in that order; junction bases with no gene match: 1. The CDR3 nucleotides read TGTGCCAGTAGCGGGACTAAAGAGACCCAGTACTTC. Its translation is CASSGTKETQYF.

This clone has just a few counts. CDR3 region: CASSLAQDDFYEQYF. The CDR3 DNA reads TGTGCCAGCAGCTTAGCCCAGGACGATTTCTACGAGCAGTACTTC. The V call is TRBV11-2, the J call TRBJ2-7; D call uncertain. This CDR3 contains 15 residues. Trimming stripped 1 base from V and 3 bases from J, with 13 bases between. CDR1 SGHAT and CDR2 FQNNGV come from the germline V gene.

This rearrangement joins TRBV2 to TRBJ1-6; D is ambiguous. V gave up 7 bases and J gave up 3 bases, with 7 bases separating them. Germline V gives CDR1 SNHLY, CDR2 FYNNEI. This CDR3 is 13 amino acids long. As DNA, the CDR3 is TGTGCCAGCATACTAATCTATAATTCACCCCTCCACTTT. Its translation is CASILIYNSPLHF.

CDR3 sequence: CASSQGDRGLSGNTIYF. The CDR3 DNA is TGCGCCAGCAGCCAAGGGGACAGGGGGCTGTCTGGAAACACCATATATTTT. This chain joins TRBV4-1 and TRBJ1-3; 12 positions match TRBD1. Germline loops: CDR1 MGHRA, CDR2 YSYEKL. The CDR3 consists of 17 residues. Trimming took 1 base from V and 1 from J; bases not matched to a gene: 2.

This clone was observed a handful of times. The chain joins TRBV27 to TRBJ1-6; D is undetermined. The germline V gene has CDR1 MNHEY and CDR2 SMNVEV (reference sequence). This CDR3 region has 16 residues. V lost 2 bases to trimming and J lost 0 bases, with 8 bases between them. This CDR3 reads CASSLIGSSYNSPLHF. DNA of the CDR3: TGTGCCAGCAGTTTAATAGGGAGCTCCTATAATTCACCCCTCCACTTT.

The chain has TRBV2 and TRBJ1-2; TRBD1 is a possible D gene (5 bases). Trimming took 2 bases from V and 4 from J, leaving 11 bases between them. Germline V gene sequence: CDR1 SNHLY, CDR2 FYNNEI. CDR3 length equals 14 residues. CDR3 DNA: TGTGCCAGCAGTGAACACCAGGGTTTCTATGGCTACACCTTC. Amino acids: CASSEHQGFYGYTF. The full variable domain, with the rest looked up from reference TRBV2 and TRBJ1-2, is EPEVTQTPSHQVTQMGQEVILRCVPISNHLYFYWYRQILGQKVEFLVSFYNNEISEKSEIFDDQFSVERPDGSNFTLKIRSTKLEDSAMYFCASSEHQGFYGYTFGSGTRLTVV.

The V and J genes are TRBV5-5 and TRBJ1-6, with 8 nucleotides matching TRBD1. CDR1 SGHKS and CDR2 YYEKEE come from the germline V gene (reference sequence). V gave up 2 bases and J gave up 6 bases; unmatched junction bases: 10. The CDR3 consists of 17 residues. The CDR3 spells CASSFGQGVGLNSPLHF. CDR3 nucleotide sequence: TGTGCCAGCAGCTTTGGACAGGGTGTGGGTCTTAATTCACCCCTCCACTTT.

The chain recombines TRBV11-3 with TRBJ2-7, with D perhaps assigned TRBD1 or TRBD2 (5 bases each). This CDR3 has 15 residues. Looked up from germline, CDR1 is SGHNT and CDR2 is YENEEA. The ends were cut back, 1 base at V and 3 bases at J, with 13 bases in the middle. CDR3 amino acids: CASSLAVRGGYEQYF. CDR3 bases: TGTGCCAGCAGCTTAGCGGTGAGGGGCGGCTACGAGCAGTACTTC.

Of note for this clone: Other DNA sequences of this sample code for an identical CDR3. The chain recombines TRBV5-8 with TRBJ1-5, with D tentatively TRBD1 (5 bases). Germline-derived CDR1 and CDR2 are SGHTS and YDEGEE. The CDR3 is 16 amino acids. V shed 0 bases and J shed 0 bases, with 10 bases lying between them. The chain's CDR3 is CASSLGQGYSNQPQHF. CDR3 in DNA: TGTGCCAGCAGCTTGGGGCAGGGCTATAGCAATCAGCCCCAGCATTTT.

The chain employs TRBV2 and TRBJ1-5; 8 nucleotides line up with TRBD1. The CDR3 runs 14 residues. Unmatched junction bases numbered 7, after V lost 8 bases and J lost 4 bases. CDR1 and CDR2 (germline): SNHLY, FYNNEI. The CDR3: CASDRGNTNQPQHF. The CDR3 DNA reads TGTGCCAGCGACAGGGGAAACACAAATCAGCCCCAGCATTTT.

The V and J genes are TRBV6-5 and TRBJ2-5, with 10 bases lining up with TRBD2. J gave up 5 bases and V 6 bases, and 6 bases lay outside the gene matches. There are 14 residues in the CDR3. Germline V gene sequence: CDR1 MNHEY, CDR2 SVGAGI. The CDR3 reads CASRGLAPGETQYF. In DNA, the CDR3 is TGTGCCAGCAGGGGACTAGCGCCAGGGGAGACCCAGTACTTC.

The rearrangement joins TRBV28 to TRBJ1-2; D is possibly TRBD1 (5 bases). The CDR3 covers 15 residues. V lost 4 bases, J lost 2 bases, and 14 bases lay in between. Per the germline V gene, CDR1 is MDHEN and CDR2 is SYDVKM. The CDR3 region is CASSYALGTNYGYTF. CDR3 in DNA: TGTGCCAGCAGTTATGCGTTAGGGACGAACTATGGCTACACCTTC.

This clone occurred a few times. The V gene is TRBV4-2, the J gene TRBJ1-6; 9 bases line up with TRBD1. The germline CDR1 and CDR2 sequences are LGHNA and YNFKEQ. Trimming removed 2 bases from V and 9 bases from J; junction bases left unmatched: 17. The CDR3 runs 19 residues. The CDR3 region has the DNA TGTGCCAGCAGCCAAAACACGTACAAACAGGGGGCGGAGGGTTCACCCCTCCACTTT. It yields the protein CASSQNTYKQGAEGSPLHF.

The J gene is TRBJ1-6, the V gene TRBV5-1; TRBD1 might be the D (6 bases). The germline gives CDR1 SGHRS, CDR2 YFSETQ. V was clipped by 5 bases and J by 8 bases, with 14 bases between them. This CDR3 has 14 residues. This CDR3 is CASSLQGFDSPLHF. CDR3 sequence (DNA): TGCGCCAGCAGTTTACAGGGATTTGATTCACCCCTCCACTTT.

This rearrangement joins TRBV13 to TRBJ1-5; TRBD1 agrees at 7 bases. Germline CDR1 is PRHDT and CDR2 is FYEKMQ (reference sequence). The V and J ends lost 5 bases and 7 bases, in that order; junction bases with no gene match: 11. CDR3 length: 15 residues. The CDR3 region has the DNA TGTGCCAGCAGCCAAACAGGGGATCTTGGGCAGCCCCAGCATTTT. Translated: CASSQTGDLGQPQHF.

The V and J genes are TRBV7-2 and TRBJ1-1; D unclear. The germline CDR1 and CDR2 sequences are SGHTA and FQGNSA. CDR3 length: 15 residues. Trimming took off 2 bases at V and 4 bases at J, with 14 bases between the two ends. The CDR3 sequence: CASSLLGLGSTEAFF. In nucleotides, the CDR3 is TGTGCCAGCAGCTTACTAGGTCTGGGGTCCACTGAAGCTTTCTTT. Full variable domain (outside the CDR3, taken from reference TRBV7-2 and TRBJ1-1): GAGVSQSPSNKVTEKGKDVELRCDPISGHTALYWYRQSLGQGLEFLIYFQGNSAPDKSGLPSDRFSAERTGGSVSTLTIQRTQQEDSAVYLCASSLLGLGSTEAFFGQGTRLTVV.